A selection of T cell receptor beta chains follows, all from one sample in a study of blood T cell repertoires in COVID-19. The data were produced by immunoSEQ multiplex PCR, yet TCRdb's version contains in-frame clones alone and is incomplete. The repertoire has some 62,000 clones, 78% of them found once; the top ten carry around 14%. The sample taken for sequencing was peripheral blood. Source of these receptors: a man aged 55 to 70 with COVID-19, enrolled during active disease. Each CDR3 is given with its conserved first and last residue. A D gene is named only where the DNA matches it firmly. The size of a clone is reported for some rows only, either as once, few or many, or as a class for expanded clones.

CDR3aa: CASSSQQGYEQYF
CDR3nt: TGTGCCAGCAGCTCCCAACAGGGCTACGAGCAGTACTTC
v_gene: TRBV11-1
len: 13
d_gene: NA
abundance: NA
j_gene: TRBJ2-7

CDR3aa: CASSSNFNQPQHF
CDR3nt: TGTGCCAGCAGTTCAAACTTCAATCAGCCCCAGCATTTT
v_gene: TRBV12-3/TRBV12-4
len: 13
d_gene: NA
abundance: few
j_gene: TRBJ1-5

CDR3aa: CASSYGPSTEAFF
CDR3nt: TGTGCCAGCAGTTACGGCCCGTCCACTGAAGCTTTCTTT
v_gene: TRBV6-5
len: 13
d_gene: NA
abundance: NA
j_gene: TRBJ1-1

CDR3aa: CSVVVGQGRYEQYF
CDR3nt: TGCAGCGTTGTTGTCGGACAGGGACGATACGAGCAGTACTTC
v_gene: TRBV29-1
len: 14
d_gene: TRBD1
abundance: once
j_gene: TRBJ2-7

CDR3aa: CASSLGLMSDTQYF
CDR3nt: TGTGCCAGCAGTTTGGGCCTGATGTCGGATACGCAGTATTTT
v_gene: TRBV6-5
len: 14
d_gene: NA
abundance: NA
j_gene: TRBJ2-3

CDR3aa: CASSTGGRSQPQHF
CDR3nt: TGTGCCAGCAGCACTGGGGGCAGGTCGCAGCCCCAGCATTTT
v_gene: TRBV5-6
len: 14
d_gene: NA
abundance: NA
j_gene: TRBJ1-5

CDR3aa: CASSVELGAGNTIYF
CDR3nt: TGTGCCAGCAGCGTAGAATTGGGAGCTGGAAACACCATATATTTT
v_gene: TRBV9
len: 15
d_gene: NA
abundance: NA
j_gene: TRBJ1-3

CDR3aa: CASSSGTGRGEQYF
CDR3nt: TGTGCCAGCAGCTCTGGGACAGGGCGAGGCGAGCAGTACTTC
v_gene: TRBV5-5
len: 14
d_gene: TRBD1
abundance: NA
j_gene: TRBJ2-7

CDR3aa: CASSLVDSHEQYF
CDR3nt: TGTGCCAGCAGCTTAGTCGACAGCCACGAGCAGTACTTC
v_gene: TRBV11-2
len: 13
d_gene: NA
abundance: NA
j_gene: TRBJ2-7

CDR3aa: CASSPGLGDYGYTF
CDR3nt: TGTGCCAGCTCACCAGGGTTGGGCGACTATGGCTACACCTTC
v_gene: TRBV18
len: 14
d_gene: NA
abundance: NA
j_gene: TRBJ1-2

CDR3aa: CASSYSSVRYEQYF
CDR3nt: TGTGCCAGCAGTTACTCTAGCGTCCGCTACGAGCAGTACTTC
v_gene: TRBV6-5
len: 14
d_gene: NA
abundance: NA
j_gene: TRBJ2-7

CDR3aa: CSVEDHAGAETQYF
CDR3nt: TGCAGCGTTGAAGATCACGCCGGAGCAGAGACCCAGTACTTC
v_gene: TRBV29-1
len: 14
d_gene: NA
abundance: NA
j_gene: TRBJ2-5

CDR3aa: CASSIASGTSTDTQYF
CDR3nt: TGTGCCAGCAGCATAGCTAGCGGGACTTCCACAGATACGCAGTATTTT
v_gene: TRBV3-1/TRBV3-2
len: 16
d_gene: TRBD2
abundance: NA
j_gene: TRBJ2-3

CDR3aa: CASSPRGGGEKLFF
CDR3nt: TGTGCCAGCAGCCCACGTGGGGGGGGTGAAAAACTGTTTTTT
v_gene: TRBV6-5
len: 14
d_gene: NA
abundance: NA
j_gene: TRBJ1-4

CDR3aa: CASSQVFVRGEQFF
CDR3nt: TGTGCCAGCAGCCAAGTTTTTGTAAGGGGTGAGCAGTTCTTC
v_gene: TRBV14
len: 14
d_gene: NA
abundance: few
j_gene: TRBJ2-1

CDR3aa: CASSFMGQGYGYTF
CDR3nt: TGTGCCAGCAGTTTCATGGGACAGGGCTATGGCTACACCTTC
v_gene: TRBV28
len: 14
d_gene: TRBD1
abundance: medium-sized
j_gene: TRBJ1-2

CDR3aa: CASSRGDNNEQFF
CDR3nt: TGTGCCAGCTCACGGGGGGATAACAATGAGCAGTTCTTC
v_gene: TRBV18
len: 13
d_gene: NA
abundance: NA
j_gene: TRBJ2-1